Below, 18 T cell receptor beta chains from the same sample are listed, as sequenced in a study of blood T cell repertoires in COVID-19. The assay was immunoSEQ multiplex PCR, and TCRdb's table has in-frame clones only and misses some. This sample has under 95,000 clones, with roughly 90% found just once. The sample consisted of peripheral blood. The source is a woman aged 80 or over with acute or convalescent COVID-19.

This sequence joins TRBV4-2 and TRBJ2-7; D possibly corresponds to TRBD1 (7 bases). The CDR3 length is 15 residues. Trimming took 4 bases from V and 6 from J, leaving 19 bases between them. Germline V gene lookup returns CDR1 LGHNA and CDR2 YNFKEQ. The DNA for the CDR3 is TGTGCCAGCAGCCGAGTCGGAGGGGGCAAGGGCGAGCAGTACTTC. It translates to CASSRVGGGKGEQYF.

The chain uses TRBV6-6 and TRBJ2-2; weak D call: TRBD1 (6 bases). The CDR3 has 14 residues. CDR1 is MNHNY, CDR2 SVGAGI, per germline (reference sequence). Trimming stripped 4 bases from V and 3 bases from J, with 9 bases between. In DNA, the CDR3 is TGTGCCAGCAGTTCCTCAGGGGACACCGGGGAGCTGTTTTTT. Its translation: CASSSSGDTGELFF.

The chain links TRBV13 to TRBJ1-3, with D possibly TRBD1 on 6 matching bases. Germline loops: CDR1 PRHDT, CDR2 FYEKMQ (reference sequence). The V and J ends lost 5 bases and 0 bases respectively, with 17 bases between them. The CDR3 covers 17 residues. The CDR3 loop is CASSAQGGGYSGNTIYF. In DNA form, the CDR3 reads TGTGCCAGCAGCGCGCAAGGGGGAGGGTACTCTGGAAACACCATATATTTT.

Remarks on this clone: This may stem from a read error, because a much larger clone lies one nucleotide away. This sequence joins TRBV7-9 and TRBJ2-7, with 7 bases matching TRBD1. J lost 3 bases, V lost 4 bases, and 3 bases had no gene match. Germline V gene data show CDR1 as SEHNR and CDR2 as FQNEAQ (reference sequence). This CDR3 contains 13 residues. The CDR3 loop is CASSSGQRYEQYF. The CDR3 nucleotides read TGTGCCAGCAGCTCGGGACAGCGCTACGAGCAGTACTTC.

The V call is TRBV5-1, the J call TRBJ1-1; 8 positions agree with TRBD1. The CDR3 is made up of 16 amino acids. Germline loops: CDR1 SGHRS, CDR2 YFSETQ. V lost 4 bases to trimming and J lost 0 bases; unmatched junction nucleotides: 8. Here the CDR3 reads CASSPMTGALNTEAFF. The CDR3 DNA sequence: TGCGCCAGCAGCCCCATGACAGGGGCCTTGAACACTGAAGCTTTCTTT.

The chain is built from TRBV5-6 and TRBJ1-1, with 10 bases aligning to TRBD1. In germline, CDR1 is SGHDT, CDR2 YYEEEE. The CDR3 is 14 amino acids. The V and J ends lost 3 bases and 3 bases, in that order; junction bases with no gene match: 2. In nucleotides, the CDR3 is TGTGCCAGCAGCTCGGGGACAGGGGACACTGAAGCTTTCTTT. Its protein product is CASSSGTGDTEAFF.

This sequence joins TRBV5-1 and TRBJ2-7; 8 bases match TRBD1. This CDR3 spans 16 amino acids. With 4 bases clipped from V and 0 bases from J, the junction kept 9 bases outside the gene matches. Germline assignment: CDR1 SGHRS and CDR2 YFSETQ. CDR3 nucleotides: TGCGCCAGCAGCCCCCGGGGACAGGCGCACTCCTACGAGCAGTACTTC. As protein: CASSPRGQAHSYEQYF. The whole variable domain, remainder taken from reference TRBV5-1 and TRBJ2-7, is KAGVTQTPRYLIKTRGQQVTLSCSPISGHRSVSWYQQTPGQGLQFLFEYFSETQRNKGNFPGRFSGRQFSNSRSEMNVSTLELGDSALYLCASSPRGQAHSYEQYFGPGTRLTVT.

The V gene is TRBV2, the J gene TRBJ1-2; D is ambiguous. Germline V gene data show CDR1 as SNHLY and CDR2 as FYNNEI. V was cut by 1 base and J by 8 bases, with 11 bases left in between. The CDR3 has 13 residues. CDR3 protein: CASSEDILGGYTF. CDR3 nucleotides: TGTGCCAGCAGTGAAGATATCCTCGGGGGCTACACCTTC.

The rearrangement joins TRBV29-1 to TRBJ2-3; 7 bases map to TRBD1. Looked up from germline, CDR1 is SQVTM and CDR2 is ANQGSEA. The length of the CDR3 is 14 residues. Trimming cost V 4 bases and J 6 bases; bases outside gene matches: 10. The CDR3 nucleotides are TGCAGCGTTGGCCCTAAGGGGGCAGGGGATACGCAGTATTTT. Translation: CSVGPKGAGDTQYF.

This rearrangement joins TRBV11-2 to TRBJ1-1; 11 bases match TRBD1. The CDR3 is 17 amino acids. V was pared by 5 bases and J by 3 bases, with 11 bases of the junction left unmatched. Germline V lookup: CDR1 SGHAT, CDR2 FQNNGV. Here the CDR3 reads CASSPGTGGGQDTEAFF. The CDR3, as DNA: TGTGCCAGCAGCCCTGGGACAGGGGGAGGGCAGGACACTGAAGCTTTCTTT. The full variable domain, rest sourced from reference TRBV11-2 and TRBJ1-1, is EAGVAQSPRYKIIEKRQSVAFWCNPISGHATLYWYQQILGQGPKLLIQFQNNGVVDDSQLPKDRFSAERLKGVDSTLKIQPAKLEDSAVYLCASSPGTGGGQDTEAFFGQGTRLTVV.

This chain connects TRBV7-6 to TRBJ2-1; 15 positions match TRBD2. The J segment lost 7 bases and the V segment lost 4 bases, leaving 5 bases of the junction unmatched. This CDR3 comprises 16 residues. Germline values: CDR1 SGHVS, CDR2 FNYEAQ. The CDR3 sequence: CASSSRTSGGVNEQFF. The CDR3 DNA reads TGTGCCAGCAGCTCAAGGACTAGCGGGGGGGTGAATGAGCAGTTCTTC.

This clone has only one observation. The gene calls are TRBV6-4 and TRBJ2-7; possible D gene TRBD1, 6 bases. V lost 4 bases and J 0 bases, leaving 16 bases between the germline ends. Germline V gives CDR1 MRHNA, CDR2 SNTAGT. The CDR3 extends over 16 amino acids. CDR3 DNA sequence: TGTGCCAGCAGTGGTACCGACAGGAAATTCTCCTACGAGCAGTACTTC. Translating it yields CASSGTDRKFSYEQYF.

The chain links TRBV29-1 to TRBJ1-1, with a tentative D call TRBD1 (6 bases). Germline CDR1 SQVTM, CDR2 ANQGSEA. V dropped 6 bases and J dropped 11 bases, with 22 bases sitting between them. The CDR3 runs 13 residues. Written as DNA, the CDR3 is TGCAGCGTGCCACTACAGGGCCCGAGGGGCGCTTTCTTT. Protein product: CSVPLQGPRGAFF.

The rearrangement joins TRBV24-1 to TRBJ2-1; TRBD1 agrees at 9 bases. Trimming at V came to 4 bases and at J to 6 bases, leaving 9 bases not matched to a gene. Germline V gene data show CDR1 as KGHDR and CDR2 as SFDVKD. The length of the CDR3 is 16 residues. The CDR3 here is CATSEGGQGSFNEQFF. CDR3 DNA: TGTGCCACCAGTGAGGGGGGACAGGGTTCGTTCAATGAGCAGTTCTTC.

The chain couples TRBV7-6 to TRBJ2-1; no firm D call. Germline V lookup: CDR1 SGHVS, CDR2 FNYEAQ. The CDR3 contains 17 residues. Trimming stripped 1 base from V and 6 bases from J, with 19 bases between. The CDR3 sequence is CASSLVSVNRFGNEQFF. The CDR3 DNA reads as TGTGCCAGCAGCTTAGTCAGTGTAAACAGATTTGGCAATGAGCAGTTCTTC.

The chain employs TRBV4-2 and TRBJ2-7; 7 nucleotides line up with TRBD2. The germline gives CDR1 LGHNA, CDR2 YNFKEQ. V shed 1 base and J 4 bases; nucleotides not matched to a gene: 7. This CDR3 region has 15 residues. Here the CDR3 DNA reads TGTGCCAGCAGCCAAGTTTTCGCTAGCGGTTACGAGCAGTACTTC. Translated, it gives CASSQVFASGYEQYF.

V and J are TRBV7-9 and TRBJ1-2; D is undetermined. Germline CDR1 and CDR2: SEHNR and FQNEAQ (reference sequence). CDR3 length: 16 residues. Trimming took 4 bases from V and 0 from J, leaving 15 bases between them. The CDR3 sequence is CASSSSSGGSNYGYTF. DNA of the CDR3: TGTGCCAGCAGCTCCTCGAGCGGAGGTTCTAACTATGGCTACACCTTC.

The genes are TRBV6-5 and TRBJ2-1; 13 bases are shared with TRBD2. The germline CDR1 and CDR2 sequences are MNHEY and SVGAGI. J gave up 7 bases and V 2 bases, and 5 bases lay outside the gene matches. The CDR3 loop spans 16 amino acids. For the CDR3, the DNA is TGTGCCAGCAGTTACCCGACTAGCGGGGGGTCAAATGAGCAGTTCTTC. Protein sequence: CASSYPTSGGSNEQFF.